The 25 T cell receptor beta chains below all came from one sample that was sequenced in a study of tumor-infiltrating lymphocytes in primary liver carcinoma. Total RNA and DNA came together from 20-30 mg of bulk tissue without cell sorting. cDNA specific to TCR beta was made from around 530 ng of total RNA, with a constant-region primer employed for priming. Each TCR beta library was derived from three nested multiplex PCR rounds that employed slightly modified ARM-PCR. A C-beta reverse primer was combined with TRBV1-TRBV30 forward primers in the first two PCR rounds, and each round had approximately 9 cycles. TCRdb analysed the multiplex PCR reads with MiXCR anew, one entry per CDR3 protein. The table has roughly 70,000 distinct CDR3 sequences, over 60% seen once. The sample was liver tumor tissue from sampling region 4. The subset denotes: tumor region T4, right-lateral pole. These receptors were taken from a middle-aged man with primary liver carcinoma and hepatitis B virus infection.

Comments on this clonotype: This CDR3 fails to terminate in the conserved phenylalanine or tryptophan, so it likely reflects a read error. This chain connects TRBV29-1 to TRBJ2-5; a possible D gene is TRBD2 (6 bases). Germline V gene lookup returns CDR1 SQVTM and CDR2 ANQGSEA. The CDR3 is made up of 14 amino acids. V was trimmed by 5 bases and J by 2 bases, leaving 15 bases between them. CDR3 sequence: CSVTGESSQETQYL. The DNA for the CDR3 is TGCAGCGTTACGGGGGAATCTTCGCAAGAGACCCAGTACTTA.

Comments on this clonotype: A much larger clone differs by one base, so this may be a read error. This chain joins TRBV12-3 or TRBV12-4 and TRBJ2-3; 7 bases are shared with TRBD1. The CDR3 is 16 amino acids. DNA for the CDR3: TGTGCCATCAGTTTAGACAGACAGGGAAGCACAGATACGCAGTATTTT. Encoded protein: CAISLDRQGSTDTQYF.

Turning to this clonotype: The conserved phenylalanine or tryptophan is not found at the CDR3 terminus, so this likely reflects a read error. The CDR3 sequence: CASSQGMGLLAKDIQYI. Here the CDR3 DNA reads TGTGCCAGCAGCCAAGGAATGGGACTTCTCGCCAAAGACATTCAGTACATC. This chain links TRBV4-2 with TRBJ2-4; tentatively, D is TRBD2 (6 bases). Germline CDR1 LGHNA, CDR2 YNFKEQ. This CDR3 contains 17 residues.

On this clonotype: An end of the junction does not agree with germline; a read error may underlie this. The CDR3 here is CASSQDLGLGGYIF. CDR3 bases: TGCGCCAGCAGCCAAGATCTAGGGTTGGGGGGATACATCTTC. The chain is built from TRBV4-3 and TRBJ1-2; TRBD1 might be the D (5 bases). Germline V CDR1 and CDR2: LGHNA, YSLEER. CDR3 size: 14 residues.

The chain joins TRBV7-8 to TRBJ2-7; D might be TRBD1 (6 bases). The CDR3 runs to 15 residues. In germline, CDR1 is SGHVS, CDR2 FQNEAQ. V was trimmed by 4 bases and J by 4 bases, leaving 17 bases between them. Written as DNA, the CDR3 is TGTGCCAGCAGCTCAAAGGCAGGGGCCCCATACGAGCAGTACTTC. Protein product: CASSSKAGAPYEQYF. Full variable domain (rest looked up from reference TRBV7-8 and TRBJ2-7): GAGVSQSPRYKVAKRGQDVALRCDPISGHVSLFWYQQALGQGPEFLTYFQNEAQLDKSGLPSDRFFAERPEGSVSTLKIQRTQQEDSAVYLCASSSKAGAPYEQYFGPGTRLTVT.

In DNA form, the CDR3 reads TGTGACTGCAGCAGGCTTAGGAGCGCAAACACCGGGGAGCTGTTTTTT. Protein: CDCSRLRSANTGELFF. The rearrangement joins TRBV11-2 to TRBJ2-2; D is uncertain. The CDR3 totals 16 residues. CDR1 is SGHAT and CDR2 is FQNNGV in the germline V gene. The entire variable domain, with the rest obtained from reference TRBV11-2 and TRBJ2-2, is as follows: EAGVAQSPRYKIIEKRQSVAFWCNPISGHATLYWYQQILGQGPKLLIQFQNNGVVDDSQLPKDRFSAERLKGVDSTLKIQPAKLEDSAVYLCDCSRLRSANTGELFFGEGSRLTVL.

This clonotype was detected many times. The chain combines TRBV7-3 with TRBJ2-1; 8 bases match TRBD2. Germline trimming cut 5 bases from V and 6 bases from J; bases unmatched to any gene: 9. CDR3 length: 15 residues. The germline V gene encodes CDR1 SGHTA and CDR2 FQGTGA. Written as DNA, the CDR3 is TGTGCCAGCAGCCCTACTAGCGGAGGTATCAATGAGCAGTTCTTC. This gives the protein CASSPTSGGINEQFF.

Note on this clonotype: The conserved closing phenylalanine or tryptophan is absent in this CDR3, likely reflecting a read error. The chain uses TRBV11-3 and TRBJ2-1; 7 positions agree with TRBD2. CDR3 length: 15 amino acids. Germline loops: CDR1 SGHNT, CDR2 YENEEA. The chain's CDR3 is CACSAWTREINEQFL. The DNA for the CDR3 is TGTGCCTGCAGCGCCTGGACTAGAGAGATTAATGAGCAGTTCTTA.

About this clonotype itself: One base away lies a much larger clone, so this may be a sequencing read error. The V call is TRBV24-1, the J call TRBJ1-5, with D perhaps TRBD1 (5 bases). Looked up from germline, CDR1 is KGHDR and CDR2 is SFDVKD. The CDR3 has 14 amino acids. The chain's CDR3 is CDTSDAGHGQPQHF. The CDR3 DNA follows: TGTGACACCAGTGATGCTGGACACGGACAGCCCCAGCATTTT.

On this clonotype: Sequence at one end of the junction differs from germline and may be a read error. V gene TRBV4-2 combines with J gene TRBJ2-1; no firm D call. This CDR3 contains 15 residues. Germline CDR1 is LGHNA and CDR2 is YNFKEQ. The CDR3: CASSQGSGSHNEQFF. The CDR3 DNA reads TGTGCCAGCAGCCAAGGCAGTGGCTCCCACAATGAGCAGTTCTTC.

This clonotype came up once. The chain links TRBV11-1 to TRBJ2-1; D is ambiguous. Germline-derived CDR1 and CDR2 are SGHAT and FQDESV (reference sequence). The CDR3 is made up of 19 amino acids. Written as DNA, the CDR3 is TGTTCCACCAGCACATGCGGTACTGTCAAATCTCCTATCTGGAACGAGCAGTTCTTC. Its protein is CSTSTCGTVKSPIWNEQFF.

Of note for this clonotype: A read error may produce the germline difference seen at one junction end. The V gene is TRBV11-2, the J gene TRBJ2-7; D may correspond to TRBD1 or TRBD2 (5 bases each). The CDR3 extends over 13 amino acids. The germline V gene has CDR1 SGHAT and CDR2 FQNNGV. The CDR3 spells CASSFRGACEQYF. In nucleotides, the CDR3 is TGTGCCAGTAGCTTCAGAGGGGCTTGTGAGCAGTACTTC.

Points on this clonotype: The missing conserved phenylalanine or tryptophan at the end of this CDR3 makes a read error likely. The chain joins TRBV4-2 to TRBJ2-7; D is unresolved. The CDR3 consists of 16 residues. Germline V gene lookup returns CDR1 LGHNA and CDR2 YNFKEQ. The V end was cut by 2 bases, the J end by 1 base, with 15 bases between. The CDR3 loop reads CASSQTASGVSYEQYL. Written as DNA, the CDR3 is TGTGCCAGCAGCCAAACGGCTAGTGGGGTTTCCTACGAGCAGTACCTC.

A remark on this clonotype: No conserved phenylalanine or tryptophan ends this CDR3, so it is likely a read error. The chain carries TRBV12-3 or TRBV12-4 and TRBJ2-5; the D gene could be TRBD1 or TRBD2 (7 bases each). This CDR3 region has 13 residues. The CDR3 protein is CASSRSGTETQYL. The CDR3 bases are TGTGCCAGCAGCCGAAGCGGGACAGAGACTCAGTACCTC.

This clonotype was detected once. The V call is TRBV11-2, the J call TRBJ2-1; tentative D call: TRBD2 (6 bases). CDR3 length: 17 amino acids. The V gene lost 9 bases and the J gene lost 4 bases, with 25 bases spanning the gap. Germline-derived CDR1 and CDR2 are SGHAT and FQNNGV. CDR3 sequence reads: CARKRSSRRAGYNEQFF. The CDR3 DNA sequence: TGTGCCAGGAAGAGAAGTAGCAGGAGGGCCGGTTACAATGAGCAGTTCTTC.

Regarding this clonotype: The junction departs from germline at one end; a sequencing error may be responsible. This chain joins TRBV18 and TRBJ1-1; D is uncertain. The germline V gene encodes CDR1 KGHSH and CDR2 LQKENI. This CDR3 region has 13 residues. The CDR3 reads CDSSPLPGHEAFF. Here the CDR3 DNA reads TGTGACAGCTCACCCTTACCAGGCCATGAAGCTTTCTTT.

About this clonotype itself: The CDR3 does not close with the conserved phenylalanine or tryptophan, likely indicating a read error. The DNA is omitted, as the CDR3 cannot be located on it reliably, and the CDR3 follows TCRdb's listing. This sequence joins TRBV12-3 or TRBV12-4 and TRBJ2-7; the DNA was not used to check the table's D call, TRBD1. The CDR3 is 15 amino acids in total, end residues counted. CDR3 protein: CASSLGQGANYEQYS.

The chain has TRBV11-2 and TRBJ1-2, with a weak D call TRBD1 (6 bases). The CDR3 spans 13 residues. V was trimmed by 5 bases and J by 9 bases, leaving 16 bases between them. CDR1 and CDR2 (germline): SGHAT, FQNNGV. The CDR3 bases are TGTGCCAGCAGCCAATCAGGGGTTAGCCGCTACACCTTC. Encoded protein: CASSQSGVSRYTF.

A remark on this clonotype: One junction end does not reproduce the germline sequence, and a read error may be involved. This sequence joins TRBV29-1 and TRBJ2-1; 11 nucleotides align to TRBD2. In germline, CDR1 is SQVTM, CDR2 ANQGSEA. The CDR3 is 12 residues long. Here the CDR3 reads CIVRLAGYEHFF. The CDR3 DNA sequence: TGCATCGTCCGACTAGCGGGATATGAGCACTTCTTC.

About this clonotype itself: It is likely a read error, because the conserved phenylalanine at the end of the CDR3 is missing. V is TRBV5-1 and J is TRBJ2-7; the match to TRBD2 covers 12 bases. Germline V gene data show CDR1 as SGHRS and CDR2 as YFSETQ. The CDR3 is 15 residues long. Here the CDR3 reads CANSLTSGSSYEQYY. CDR3 DNA: TGCGCCAACAGCTTGACTAGCGGGAGCTCCTACGAGCAGTACTAC.

Turning to this clonotype: This likely comes from a read error, as the CDR3 has no conserved phenylalanine or tryptophan at its end. V and J are TRBV5-1 and TRBJ2-1; 12 positions match TRBD2. The germline gives CDR1 SGHRS, CDR2 YFSETQ. The CDR3 runs to 16 residues. The CDR3 sequence: CVNSLAASGRAAEQFL. Here the CDR3 DNA reads TGCGTCAACAGCTTGGCCGCTAGCGGGAGGGCCGCCGAGCAGTTCCTC.

This clonotype was seen more than once but under ten times. Germline and junction disagree at one end, which may indicate a read error. This rearrangement joins TRBV28 to TRBJ1-5, with D possibly matching TRBD1 (6 bases). Germline loops: CDR1 MDHEN, CDR2 SYDVKM. CDR3 length: 17 amino acids. The CDR3 nucleotides are TGTGCCAGCAGTTGGGAAAGTGGCAGGGGATCCAATCAGCCTCAGCATTTT. Residues: CASSWESGRGSNQPQHF. Based on the CDR3 plus reference TRBV28 and TRBJ1-5, the full variable domain is DVKVTQSSRYLVKRTGEKVFLECVQDMDHENMFWYRQDPGLGLRLIYFSYDVKMKEKGDIPEGYSVSREKKERFSLILESASTNQTSMYLCASSWESGRGSNQPQHFGDGTRLSIL.

On this clonotype itself: A much larger clone lies a single base off, so this may be a read error. The chain recombines TRBV5-6 with TRBJ2-5; 11 nucleotides match TRBD1. CDR1 and CDR2 from the germline V gene are SGHDT and YYEEEE. The CDR3 consists of 15 residues. CDR3 region: CAGSLPDRGRETQYF. CDR3 DNA: TGTGCCGGCAGCTTGCCGGACAGGGGGCGGGAGACCCAGTACTTC.

As for this clonotype: This clone may be a read error of a much larger clone one base away. The gene calls are TRBV12-3 or TRBV12-4 and TRBJ2-3; tentatively, D is TRBD1 or TRBD2 (5 bases each). Deletions cut 5 bases from V and 4 bases from J, with 13 bases between. The CDR3 has 14 residues. The CDR3 sequence: CASSPGARPDTQYF. In nucleotides, the CDR3 is TGTGCCAGCAGTCCCGGGGCTAGGCCAGATACGCAGTATTTT.

Worth noting for this clonotype: The junction and the germline gene differ at one end; a read error may be behind it. This chain uses TRBV6-5 with TRBJ2-7; TRBD1 aligns across 7 bases. Germline V lookup: CDR1 MNHEY, CDR2 SVGAGI. CDR3 size: 16 residues. The CDR3 here is CASRPGQASSFYEQYF. The CDR3 nucleotides are TGTGCGAGCAGGCCCGGACAGGCATCATCCTTTTACGAGCAATACTTC.